This passage covers 26 T cell receptor beta chains from one sample sequenced in a study of early T cells in non-severe SARS-CoV-2 infection. TCRdb re-called the 5' RACE reads with MiXCR, one entry per CDR3 protein. The sample lists approximately 85,000 distinct CDR3 sequences, 9% to 15% occurring once. The sample comprised whole blood. The receptor source for this set is an adult who was a healthcare worker with PCR-confirmed SARS-CoV-2 infection or an uninfected control (not recorded which).

The chain carries TRBV28 and TRBJ1-1; D is perhaps TRBD1 (5 bases). Germline-derived CDR1 and CDR2 are MDHEN and SYDVKM. V lost 4 bases to trimming and J lost 10 bases, with 10 bases between them. This CDR3 contains 11 residues. CDR3: CASSSRGIAFF. The CDR3 nucleotides are TGTGCCAGCAGTTCAAGGGGAATAGCTTTCTTT.

Note on this clonotype: The junction departs from germline at one end; a sequencing error may be responsible. The rearrangement joins TRBV7-9 to TRBJ2-1, with 11 positions matching TRBD2. CDR1 is SEHNR and CDR2 is FQNEAQ in the germline V gene (reference sequence). This CDR3 has 12 amino acids. CDR3 in amino acids: CASSLLAGGPIF. The CDR3 DNA is TGTGCCAGCAGCCTCTTAGCGGGAGGGCCAATTTTC.

This clonotype was seen a handful of times. The genes are TRBV19 and TRBJ1-5; TRBD1 agrees at 8 bases. This CDR3 region has 15 residues. The trim removed 6 bases at V and 6 bases at J, leaving 10 bases unmatched. In germline, CDR1 is LNHDA, CDR2 SQIVND (reference sequence). The CDR3 loop is CASRNGQGNSQPQHF. The CDR3 nucleotides are TGTGCCAGTAGAAACGGACAGGGCAATAGTCAGCCCCAGCATTTT. Using reference TRBV19 and TRBJ1-5 for the parts outside the CDR3, the full variable domain is DGGITQSPKYLFRKEGQNVTLSCEQNLNHDAMYWYRQDPGQGLRLIYYSQIVNDFQKGDIAEGYSVSREKKESFPLTVTSAQKNPTAFYLCASRNGQGNSQPQHFGDGTRLSIL.

This clonotype is medium-sized. This chain connects TRBV29-1 to TRBJ1-1; D call uncertain. This CDR3 has 13 amino acids. Trimming shortened V by 6 bases and J by 0 bases, and 11 bases separated the two germline ends. CDR1 SQVTM and CDR2 ANQGSEA come from the germline V gene. The DNA for the CDR3 is TGCAGCGTCAACGACGGCTTGAACACTGAAGCTTTCTTT. As protein: CSVNDGLNTEAFF.

This clonotype came up a few times. The chain uses TRBV2 and TRBJ2-5; possible D gene TRBD1, 5 bases. The CDR3 consists of 13 residues. Deletions cut 5 bases from V and 5 bases from J, with 12 bases between. Germline assignment: CDR1 SNHLY and CDR2 FYNNEI. The CDR3 loop is CASSPRVLETQYF. The CDR3 DNA is TGTGCCAGCAGTCCCAGGGTCCTCGAGACCCAGTACTTC.

This clonotype was seen a few times. V usage is TRBV2 and J usage is TRBJ2-5, with TRBD1 matching 7 bases. This CDR3 spans 12 amino acids. Germline CDR1 is SNHLY and CDR2 is FYNNEI. V was clipped by 9 bases and J by 1 base; unmatched bases: 2. The CDR3 region has the DNA TGTGCCAGGAGACAGGGCCAAGAGACCCAGTACTTC. This sequence encodes CARRQGQETQYF.

There are a few counts of this clonotype. The chain employs TRBV12-3 or TRBV12-4 and TRBJ2-2; 13 bases match TRBD2. The CDR3 spans 18 residues. With V trimmed by 8 bases and J by 5 bases, 14 bases remained unmatched. In DNA, the CDR3 is TGTGCCAGCTTCAAGGGACTAGCGGGACCTCCGAGGACCGGGGAGCTGTTTTTT. Protein product: CASFKGLAGPPRTGELFF.

The chain carries TRBV7-2 and TRBJ2-1, with 12 bases fitting TRBD2. V was clipped by 5 bases and J by 8 bases; unmatched bases: 7. Germline lookup yields CDR1 SGHTA and CDR2 FQGNSA. The CDR3 length is 15 residues. CDR3 bases: TGTGCCAGCAGCCGTCGACTAGCGGGAGATGATGAGCAGTTCTTC. Translated: CASSRRLAGDDEQFF.

This clonotype was found a few times. CDR3 loop: CASSLEGPWGTEAFF. CDR3 bases: TGCGCCAGCAGCTTGGAGGGGCCGTGGGGCACTGAAGCTTTCTTT. The chain has TRBV5-1 and TRBJ1-1; D perhaps matches TRBD1 (5 bases). The CDR3 covers 15 residues. Trimming cost V 0 bases and J 4 bases, with 13 bases left between them. Germline V gene lookup returns CDR1 SGHRS and CDR2 YFSETQ. Full variable domain (missing parts from reference TRBV5-1 and TRBJ1-1): KAGVTQTPRYLIKTRGQQVTLSCSPISGHRSVSWYQQTPGQGLQFLFEYFSETQRNKGNFPGRFSGRQFSNSRSEMNVSTLELGDSALYLCASSLEGPWGTEAFFGQGTRLTVV.

V gene TRBV6-1 combines with J gene TRBJ1-5; tentative D call: TRBD1 (5 bases). Trimming removed 4 bases at V and 3 bases at J, with 13 bases between. Germline assignment: CDR1 MNHNS and CDR2 SASEGT. CDR3 length: 15 amino acids. CDR3 DNA sequence: TGTGCCAGCAGTGGGGGACCTGGGAACAATCAGCCCCAGCATTTT. Its protein is CASSGGPGNNQPQHF.

The rearrangement uses TRBV30 and TRBJ2-7; a possible D gene is TRBD2 (10 bases). Trimming removed 0 bases at V and 1 base at J, with 22 bases between. Germline V gives CDR1 GTSNPN, CDR2 SVGIG (reference sequence). The CDR3 loop spans 18 amino acids. CDR3 nucleotide sequence: TGTGCCTGGAGTGTTACAGGGGGCCTAGCGGGAGCTTCCTACGAGCAGTACTTC. As protein: CAWSVTGGLAGASYEQYF.

The chain employs TRBV7-9 and TRBJ2-5; no definite D call. In germline, CDR1 is SEHNR, CDR2 FQNEAQ (reference sequence). This CDR3 has 12 residues. V gave up 3 bases and J gave up 4 bases, with 6 bases separating them. CDR3 loop: CASSFPGETQYF. For the CDR3, the DNA is TGTGCCAGCAGCTTTCCGGGAGAGACCCAGTACTTC.

This clonotype was counted ten times or more. The V call is TRBV5-4, the J call TRBJ1-4, with 9 bases fitting TRBD1. Trimming took 4 bases from V and 0 from J; bases not matched to a gene: 7. This CDR3 is 17 amino acids long. From germline, CDR1 is SGHNT and CDR2 YYREEE (reference sequence). CDR3 residues: CASSQYRGLATNEKLFF. CDR3 coding DNA: TGTGCCAGCAGCCAATACAGGGGGCTGGCAACTAATGAAAAACTGTTTTTT.

The J gene is TRBJ1-1, the V gene TRBV12-3 or TRBV12-4, with 8 bases lining up with TRBD1. V dropped 0 bases and J dropped 10; count of bases not matched to a gene: 10. This CDR3 comprises 15 residues. CDR3 amino acids: CASSLADRGRSVAFF. CDR3 nucleotide sequence: TGTGCCAGCAGTTTAGCCGACAGGGGCCGTTCGGTAGCTTTCTTT.

This clonotype was seen at least ten times. The chain combines TRBV5-1 with TRBJ2-1; D unclear. The CDR3 has 14 residues. V lost 3 bases and J 6 bases, leaving 13 bases between the germline ends. CDR1 and CDR2 (germline): SGHRS, YFSETQ. The CDR3 bases are TGCGCCAGCAGCTCGGTCCTATTAGGCAATGAGCAGTTCTTC. Protein: CASSSVLLGNEQFF.

The genes are TRBV20-1 and TRBJ2-3, with a weak D call TRBD1 (5 bases). The CDR3 spans 15 residues. V was pared by 0 bases and J by 7 bases, with 17 bases between. Germline values: CDR1 DFQATT, CDR2 SNEGSKA (reference sequence). In nucleotides, the CDR3 is TGCAGTGCTAGAGATGGGGCTAAGGATGAGAATACGCAGTATTTT. Amino acid sequence: CSARDGAKDENTQYF.

The chain combines TRBV20-1 with TRBJ2-1; 9 bases match TRBD2. Unmatched junction bases numbered 5, after V lost 5 bases and J lost 3 bases. Germline-derived CDR1 and CDR2 are DFQATT and SNEGSKA (reference sequence). CDR3 size: 14 residues. In DNA form, the CDR3 reads TGCAGTGCTTCGACTAGCGGAGGCTACAATGAGCAGTTCTTC. Encoded protein: CSASTSGGYNEQFF.

This clonotype has more than one count but fewer than ten. The chain carries TRBV13 and TRBJ2-5; 11 bases map to TRBD2. CDR1 and CDR2 (germline): PRHDT, FYEKMQ (reference sequence). CDR3 length equals 16 residues. Trimming cost V 4 bases and J 2 bases; bases outside gene matches: 6. CDR3 in amino acids: CASSSLTSGKQETQYF. CDR3 DNA sequence: TGTGCCAGCAGCTCCCTGACTAGCGGGAAACAAGAGACCCAGTACTTC.

This chain links TRBV7-8 with TRBJ2-3; D is uncertain. This CDR3 is 14 amino acids long. Germline lookup yields CDR1 SGHVS and CDR2 FQNEAQ. With 0 bases removed from V and 6 bases from J, the gap between germline ends came to 10 bases. CDR3: CASSLAQMGDTQYF. CDR3 DNA: TGTGCCAGCAGCTTAGCCCAAATGGGGGATACGCAGTATTTT.

The CDR3: CASRKINEKLFF. The CDR3 coding sequence is TGTGCCAGCCGAAAGATTAATGAAAAACTGTTTTTT. The chain employs TRBV6-6 and TRBJ1-4, with D uncertain. Trimming stripped 8 bases from V and 4 bases from J, with 8 bases between. Germline V gene lookup returns CDR1 MNHNY and CDR2 SVGAGI (reference sequence). This CDR3 is 12 amino acids long.

The V call is TRBV7-3, the J call TRBJ2-3; 8 nucleotides match TRBD1. Germline-derived CDR1 and CDR2 are SGHTA and FQGTGA. With V trimmed by 5 bases and J by 5 bases, 9 bases remained unmatched. The CDR3 totals 15 residues. CDR3 in amino acids: CASSGSGGARDTQYF. The CDR3 coding sequence is TGTGCCAGCAGCGGATCAGGGGGCGCGAGAGATACGCAGTATTTT.

This rearrangement joins TRBV27 to TRBJ2-7; the match to TRBD2 covers 7 bases. The junction had 8 bases not matched to a gene; V was cut back by 3 bases and J by 3 bases. CDR1 and CDR2 (germline): MNHEY, SMNVEV (reference sequence). The CDR3 length is 15 residues. The CDR3 here is CASSLAAGLVYEQYF. The CDR3 DNA reads as TGTGCCAGCAGTTTGGCGGCCGGACTAGTCTACGAGCAGTACTTC.

This clonotype was seen ten or more times. The J gene is TRBJ2-7, the V gene TRBV7-2, with 11 bases lining up with TRBD1. The CDR3 has 15 residues. V trimming: 0 bases; J trimming: 3 bases; junction bases outside the gene matches: 1. Germline loops: CDR1 SGHTA, CDR2 FQGNSA. The CDR3 DNA reads TGTGCCAGCAGCTTAGCCGGGACAGGGGGCTACGAGCAGTACTTC. This codes for CASSLAGTGGYEQYF.

J is TRBJ1-4 and V is TRBV4-3; D may be TRBD1 (6 bases). The CDR3 consists of 15 residues. Between the trimmed V and J ends, which lost 4 bases and 8 bases, there was a span of 17 bases. From germline, CDR1 is LGHNA and CDR2 YSLEER. The CDR3 loop reads CASSPREWGREKLFF. The CDR3 DNA is TGCGCCAGCAGCCCTCGAGAGTGGGGGCGGGAAAAACTGTTTTTT.

The V and J genes are TRBV11-2 and TRBJ2-5; 7 nucleotides align to TRBD1. Germline CDR1 and CDR2: SGHAT and FQNNGV. With V trimmed by 3 bases and J by 4 bases, 8 bases remained unmatched. The CDR3 is 15 amino acids. The CDR3, as DNA: TGTGCCAGCAGCTTCCCGACAGGGTTGAGAGAGACCCAGTACTTC. This codes for CASSFPTGLRETQYF. Together with reference TRBV11-2 and TRBJ2-5, the CDR3 gives the full variable domain: EAGVAQSPRYKIIEKRQSVAFWCNPISGHATLYWYQQILGQGPKLLIQFQNNGVVDDSQLPKDRFSAERLKGVDSTLKIQPAKLEDSAVYLCASSFPTGLRETQYFGPGTRLLVL.

This clonotype was counted a few times. The chain recombines TRBV29-1 with TRBJ2-5, with a tentative D call TRBD1 (6 bases). The CDR3 spans 10 residues. Germline CDR1 and CDR2: SQVTM and ANQGSEA. Here the CDR3 DNA reads TGCACGACAGGAGACGAGACCCAGTACTTC. Amino acids: CTTGDETQYF.